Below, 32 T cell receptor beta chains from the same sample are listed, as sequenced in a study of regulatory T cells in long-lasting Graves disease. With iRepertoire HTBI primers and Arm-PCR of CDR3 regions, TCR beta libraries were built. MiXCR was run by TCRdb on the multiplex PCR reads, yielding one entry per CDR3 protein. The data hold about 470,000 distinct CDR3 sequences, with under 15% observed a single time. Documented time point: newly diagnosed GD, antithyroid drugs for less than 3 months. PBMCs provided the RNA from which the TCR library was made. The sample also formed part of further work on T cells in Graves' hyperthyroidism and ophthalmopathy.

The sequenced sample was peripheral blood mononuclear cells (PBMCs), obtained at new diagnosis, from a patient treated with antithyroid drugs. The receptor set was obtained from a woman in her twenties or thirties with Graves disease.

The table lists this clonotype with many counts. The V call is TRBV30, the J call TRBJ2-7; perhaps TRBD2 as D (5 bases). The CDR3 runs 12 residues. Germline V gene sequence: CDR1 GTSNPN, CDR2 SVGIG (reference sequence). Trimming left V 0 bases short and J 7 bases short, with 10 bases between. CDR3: CAWSVVRGEQYF. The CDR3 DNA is TGTGCCTGGAGTGTAGTTCGCGGGGAGCAGTACTTC.

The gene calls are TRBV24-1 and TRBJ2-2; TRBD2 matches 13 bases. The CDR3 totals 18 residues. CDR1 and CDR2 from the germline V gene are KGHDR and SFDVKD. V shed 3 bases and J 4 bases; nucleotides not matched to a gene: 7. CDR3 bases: TGTGCCACCAGTGATGTACTAGCGGGAGGGCCTGTCACCGGGGAGCTGTTTTTT. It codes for CATSDVLAGGPVTGELFF.

CDR3 residues: CSARVWDYSYNEQFF. CDR3 nucleotide sequence: TGCAGTGCTAGAGTCTGGGACTACTCCTACAATGAGCAGTTCTTC. V gene TRBV20-1 combines with J gene TRBJ2-1; 7 positions agree with TRBD2. The germline gives CDR1 DFQATT, CDR2 SNEGSKA (reference sequence). Losses at the gene ends were 1 base for V and 0 bases for J; bases not matched to a gene: 3. This CDR3 is 15 amino acids long.

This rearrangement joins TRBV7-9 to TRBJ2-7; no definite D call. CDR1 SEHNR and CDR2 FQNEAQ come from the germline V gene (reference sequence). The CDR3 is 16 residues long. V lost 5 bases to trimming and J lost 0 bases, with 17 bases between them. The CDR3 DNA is TGTGCCAGCAGCCCCGCCCGCGCCCAGAGCTCCTACGAGCAGTACTTC. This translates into CASSPARAQSSYEQYF.

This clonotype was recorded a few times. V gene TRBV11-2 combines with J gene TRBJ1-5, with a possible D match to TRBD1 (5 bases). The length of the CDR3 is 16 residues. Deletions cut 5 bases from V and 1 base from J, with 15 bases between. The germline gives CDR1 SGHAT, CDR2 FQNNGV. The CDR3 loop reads CASSERTGGSNQPQHF. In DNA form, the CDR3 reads TGTGCCAGCAGCGAAAGGACCGGGGGAAGCAATCAGCCCCAGCATTTT.

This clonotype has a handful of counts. The CDR3 nucleotides read TGCAGCGTTTGGGTAGCGGGAGGGCATATAACCGGGGAGCTGTTTTTT. This codes for CSVWVAGGHITGELFF. This chain uses TRBV29-1 with TRBJ2-2; 11 positions agree with TRBD2. CDR1 SQVTM and CDR2 ANQGSEA come from the germline V gene. Trimming cost V 5 bases and J 5 bases; bases outside gene matches: 10. The CDR3 contains 16 residues.

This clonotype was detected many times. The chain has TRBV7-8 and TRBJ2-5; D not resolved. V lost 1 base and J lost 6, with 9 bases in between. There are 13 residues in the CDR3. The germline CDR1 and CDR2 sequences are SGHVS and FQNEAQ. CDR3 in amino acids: CASSLGSGQTQYF. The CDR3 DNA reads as TGTGCCAGCAGCTTAGGTAGTGGCCAGACCCAGTACTTC. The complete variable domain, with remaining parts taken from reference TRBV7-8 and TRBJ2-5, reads GAGVSQSPRYKVAKRGQDVALRCDPISGHVSLFWYQQALGQGPEFLTYFQNEAQLDKSGLPSDRFFAERPEGSVSTLKIQRTQQEDSAVYLCASSLGSGQTQYFGPGTRLLVL.

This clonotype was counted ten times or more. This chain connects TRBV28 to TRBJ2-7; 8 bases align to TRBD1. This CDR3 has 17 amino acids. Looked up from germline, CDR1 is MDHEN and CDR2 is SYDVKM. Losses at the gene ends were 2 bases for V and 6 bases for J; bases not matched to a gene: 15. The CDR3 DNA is TGTGCCAGCAGTTTAGACAGGGGCCTCGGAGGGAAAACCGAGCAGTACTTC. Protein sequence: CASSLDRGLGGKTEQYF.

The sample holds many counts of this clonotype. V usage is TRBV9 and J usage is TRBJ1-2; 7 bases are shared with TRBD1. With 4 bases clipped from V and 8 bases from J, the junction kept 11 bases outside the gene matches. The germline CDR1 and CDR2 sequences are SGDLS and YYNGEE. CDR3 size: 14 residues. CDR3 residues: CASSRPRQGWGYTF. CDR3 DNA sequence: TGTGCCAGCAGCCGTCCCCGACAGGGCTGGGGCTACACCTTC.

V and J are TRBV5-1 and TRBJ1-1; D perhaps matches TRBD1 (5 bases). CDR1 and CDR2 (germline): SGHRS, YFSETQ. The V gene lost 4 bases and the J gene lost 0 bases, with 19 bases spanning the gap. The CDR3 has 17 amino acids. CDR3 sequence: CASSQDPPGQLNTEAFF. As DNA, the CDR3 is TGCGCCAGCAGCCAGGATCCTCCGGGGCAATTGAACACTGAAGCTTTCTTT.

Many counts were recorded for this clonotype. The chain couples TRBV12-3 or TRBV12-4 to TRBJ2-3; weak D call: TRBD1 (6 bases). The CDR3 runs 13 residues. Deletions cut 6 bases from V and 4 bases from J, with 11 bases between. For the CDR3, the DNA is TGTGCCAGCAGCCGAGGGACACCAGATACGCAGTATTTT. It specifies CASSRGTPDTQYF.

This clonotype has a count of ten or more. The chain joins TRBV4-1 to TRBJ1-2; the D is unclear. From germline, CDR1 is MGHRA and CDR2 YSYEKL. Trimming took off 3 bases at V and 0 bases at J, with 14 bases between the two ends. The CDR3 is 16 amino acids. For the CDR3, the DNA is TGCGCCAGCAGCCAGCCTAGGGCCTCCTCTAACTATGGCTACACCTTC. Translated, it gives CASSQPRASSNYGYTF.

Here the CDR3 DNA reads TGTGCCAGCAGCCACGGTATAGGGGGCTCAGGGGGCGACTATGGCTACACCTTC. Amino acids: CASSHGIGGSGGDYGYTF. This chain links TRBV9 with TRBJ1-2; 8 bases agree with TRBD1. The germline V gene has CDR1 SGDLS and CDR2 YYNGEE. Germline trimming cut 4 bases from V and 3 bases from J; bases unmatched to any gene: 17. This CDR3 has 18 residues.

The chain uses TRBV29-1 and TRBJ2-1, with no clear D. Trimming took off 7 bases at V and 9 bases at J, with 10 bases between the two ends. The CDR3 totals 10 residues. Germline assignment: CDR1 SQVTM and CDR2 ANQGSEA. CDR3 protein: CSAVAGEQFF. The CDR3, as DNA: TGCAGCGCCGTAGCCGGTGAGCAGTTCTTC.

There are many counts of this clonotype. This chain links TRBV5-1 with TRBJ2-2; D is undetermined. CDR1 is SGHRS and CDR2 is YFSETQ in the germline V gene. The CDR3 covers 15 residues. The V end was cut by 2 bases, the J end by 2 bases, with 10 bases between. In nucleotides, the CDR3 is TGCGCCAGCAGCTTCGATCCTTCAAACACCGGGGAGCTGTTTTTT. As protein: CASSFDPSNTGELFF.

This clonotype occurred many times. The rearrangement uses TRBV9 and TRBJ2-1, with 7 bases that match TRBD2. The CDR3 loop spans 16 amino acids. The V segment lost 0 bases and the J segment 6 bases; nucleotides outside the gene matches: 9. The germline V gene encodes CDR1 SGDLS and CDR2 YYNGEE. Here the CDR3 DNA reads TGTGCCAGCAGCGTAGCTACGGGACTAAAAGTCAATGAGCAGTTCTTC. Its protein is CASSVATGLKVNEQFF.

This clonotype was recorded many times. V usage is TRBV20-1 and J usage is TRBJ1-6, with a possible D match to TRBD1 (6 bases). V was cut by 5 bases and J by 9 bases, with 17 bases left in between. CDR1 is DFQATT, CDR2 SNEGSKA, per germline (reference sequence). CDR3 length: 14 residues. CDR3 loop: CSAVPGGGGSPLHF. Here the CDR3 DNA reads TGCAGTGCTGTCCCGGGGGGCGGAGGTTCACCCCTCCACTTT.

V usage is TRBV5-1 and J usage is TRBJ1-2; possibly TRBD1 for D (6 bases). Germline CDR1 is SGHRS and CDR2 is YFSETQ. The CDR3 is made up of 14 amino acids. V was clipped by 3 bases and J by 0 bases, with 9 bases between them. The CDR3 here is CASSWGHPNYGYTF. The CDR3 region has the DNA TGCGCCAGCAGCTGGGGACACCCTAACTATGGCTACACCTTC.

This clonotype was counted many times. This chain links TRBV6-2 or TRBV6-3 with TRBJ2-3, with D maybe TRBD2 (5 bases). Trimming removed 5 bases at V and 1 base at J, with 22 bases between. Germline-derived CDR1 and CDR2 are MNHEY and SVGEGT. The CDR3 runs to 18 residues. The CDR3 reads CASSELGAAGSGTDTQYF. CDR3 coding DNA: TGTGCCAGCAGTGAATTGGGAGCGGCCGGTAGTGGCACAGATACGCAGTATTTT.

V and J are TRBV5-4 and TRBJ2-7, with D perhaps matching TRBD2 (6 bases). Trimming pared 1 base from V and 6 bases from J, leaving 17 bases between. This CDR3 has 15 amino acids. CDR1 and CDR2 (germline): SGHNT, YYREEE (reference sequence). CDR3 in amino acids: CASSLSAGDLTEQYF. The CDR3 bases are TGTGCCAGCAGCTTGTCAGCGGGCGACTTAACCGAGCAGTACTTC.

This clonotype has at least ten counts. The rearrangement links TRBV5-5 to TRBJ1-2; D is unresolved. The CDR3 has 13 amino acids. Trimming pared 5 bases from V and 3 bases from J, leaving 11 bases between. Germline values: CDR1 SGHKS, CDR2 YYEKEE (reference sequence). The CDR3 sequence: CASSLRGDYGYTF. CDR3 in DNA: TGTGCCAGCAGTCTACGGGGAGACTATGGCTACACCTTC. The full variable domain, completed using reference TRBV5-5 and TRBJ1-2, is DAGVTQSPTHLIKTRGQQVTLRCSPISGHKSVSWYQQVLGQGPQFIFQYYEKEERGRGNFPDRFSARQFPNYSSELNVNALLLGDSALYLCASSLRGDYGYTFGSGTRLTVV.

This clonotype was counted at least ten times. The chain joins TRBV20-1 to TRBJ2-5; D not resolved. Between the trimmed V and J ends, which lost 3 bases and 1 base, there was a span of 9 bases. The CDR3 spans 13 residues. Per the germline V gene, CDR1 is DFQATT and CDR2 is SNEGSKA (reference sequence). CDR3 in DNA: TGCAGTGCTAGTAATACACTCCAAGAGACCCAGTACTTC. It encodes CSASNTLQETQYF.

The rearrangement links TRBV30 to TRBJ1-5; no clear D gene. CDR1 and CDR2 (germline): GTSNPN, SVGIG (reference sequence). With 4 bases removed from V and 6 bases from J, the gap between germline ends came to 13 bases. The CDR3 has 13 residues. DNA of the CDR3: TGTGCCTGGAACCCTAATCCCACTCAGCCCCAGCATTTT. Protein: CAWNPNPTQPQHF.

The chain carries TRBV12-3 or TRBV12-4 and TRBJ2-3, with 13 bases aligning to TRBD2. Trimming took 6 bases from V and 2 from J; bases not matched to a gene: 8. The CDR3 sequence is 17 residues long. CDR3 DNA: TGTGCCAGCAGCGACCCCGGACTAGCGGGAGACACAGATACGCAGTATTTT. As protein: CASSDPGLAGDTDTQYF.

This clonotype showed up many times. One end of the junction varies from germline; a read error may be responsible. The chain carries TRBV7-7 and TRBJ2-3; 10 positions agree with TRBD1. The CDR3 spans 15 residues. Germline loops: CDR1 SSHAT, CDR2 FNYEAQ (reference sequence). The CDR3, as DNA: TGTGCTAGCAGCCCACTTCCGGGACAGGGGGATACGCAGTATTTT. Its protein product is CASSPLPGQGDTQYF.

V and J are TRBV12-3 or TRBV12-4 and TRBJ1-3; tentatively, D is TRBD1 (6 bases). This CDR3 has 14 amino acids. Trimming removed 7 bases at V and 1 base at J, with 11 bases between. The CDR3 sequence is CASTLTGSGNTIYF. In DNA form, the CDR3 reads TGTGCCAGCACCCTGACAGGTTCTGGAAACACCATATATTTT.

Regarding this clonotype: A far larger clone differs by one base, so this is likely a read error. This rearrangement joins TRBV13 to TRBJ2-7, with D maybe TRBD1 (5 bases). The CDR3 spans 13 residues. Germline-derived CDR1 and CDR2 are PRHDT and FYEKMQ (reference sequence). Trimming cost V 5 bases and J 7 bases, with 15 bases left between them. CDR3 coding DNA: TGTGCCAGCAGCCTCAGGGTTTACAATGAGCAGTACTTC. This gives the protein CASSLRVYNEQYF.

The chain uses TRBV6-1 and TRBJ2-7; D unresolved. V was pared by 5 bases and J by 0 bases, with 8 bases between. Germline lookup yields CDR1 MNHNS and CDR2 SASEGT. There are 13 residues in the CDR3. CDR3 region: CASSIQRSYEQYF. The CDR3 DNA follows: TGTGCCAGCAGTATACAGCGCTCCTACGAGCAGTACTTC.

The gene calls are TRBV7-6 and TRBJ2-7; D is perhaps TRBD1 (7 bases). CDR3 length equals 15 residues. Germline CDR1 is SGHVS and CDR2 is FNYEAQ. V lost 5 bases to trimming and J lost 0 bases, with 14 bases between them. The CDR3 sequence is CASSPQGGTSYEQYF. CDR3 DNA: TGTGCCAGCAGCCCTCAGGGGGGTACCTCCTACGAGCAGTACTTC.

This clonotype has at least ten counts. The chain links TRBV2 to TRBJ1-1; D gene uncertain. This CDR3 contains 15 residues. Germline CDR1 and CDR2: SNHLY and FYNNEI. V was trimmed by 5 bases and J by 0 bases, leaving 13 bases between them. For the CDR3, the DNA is TGTGCCAGCAGTCTCCCCCCACGGATGAACACTGAAGCTTTCTTT. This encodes CASSLPPRMNTEAFF.

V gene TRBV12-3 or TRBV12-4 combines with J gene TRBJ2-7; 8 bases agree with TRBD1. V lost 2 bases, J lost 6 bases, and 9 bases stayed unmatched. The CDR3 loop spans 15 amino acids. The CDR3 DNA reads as TGTGCCAGCAGTTTATGGGGACAGGAAGTCAGCGAGCAGTACTTC. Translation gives CASSLWGQEVSEQYF.

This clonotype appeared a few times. The DNA of the CDR3 is TGTGCCAGCAGCTTGACATACACCGGGGAGCTGTTTTTT. It codes for CASSLTYTGELFF. This chain joins TRBV27 and TRBJ2-2; no clear D gene. The CDR3 is 13 residues long. Trimming stripped 6 bases from V and 3 bases from J, with 8 bases between. From germline, CDR1 is MNHEY and CDR2 SMNVEV (reference sequence).